This TCR beta chain was documented in a study of human T cells and chemical hapten exposure (dated by TCRdb to about 2021). For the study in its entirety: For sensitization, 2% DPC in acetone was applied to a roughly 2 cm by roughly 2 cm area of upper inner arm skin. Patients additionally received weekly therapeutic DPC doses to the scalp throughout the roughly 26-week study period. Patch testing was done on the upper back using Finn chambers containing 0.01% DPC, and results were scored after 6 days according to International Contact Dermatitis Research Group standards. The patient cohort, mostly female, included alopecia areata with under or over 50% scalp involvement, alopecia totalis and alopecia universalis. The libraries were sequenced as a pool, and the TCR yield per sample differed mostly because of small variations in library volumes within the pool. This study followed changes in the peripheral blood TCR repertoire in vivo during primary and secondary sensitization of alopecia patients to the hapten diphenylcyclopropenone (DPC). Blood was sampled from patients pre-sensitization (week 0) and at 2, 6 and about 24 weeks after DPC sensitization. Under 30 alopecia patients gave blood for TCR sequencing at one to four time points (pre-sensitization, 2, 6 and 24 weeks). Overall results and qualifications from the work: Repeated subsampling changed both the strength of the expansion versus patch-test correlation and the threshold at which that correlation became significant. No change with DPC sensitization was found in the number of TCRs above 1 in 1000 frequency, and no evidence of global repertoire structure alterations was found. Alopecia, a presumed autoimmune disease, was present in all patients, so the immune response of the patients might differ from that of healthy individuals. The number of PT1 expanded TCRs positively correlated with patch test score, significant at thresholds 8, 16 and 32 but not 4. Significantly more large CDR3 similarity clusters were formed by expanded TCRs than by pre-sensitization or healthy control sets, consistent with antigen-driven responses.

This clonotype showed up many times. Which antigen it targets is not known. No much larger clone is present one base from it, and per-base qualities are unavailable. The time point label for this specimen denotes: pre-sensitization, week 0. Interpreted using the paper, the treatment or condition label stands for: therapeutic diphenylcyclopropenone sensitization with weekly scalp DPC. At each patch-test visit, blood was drawn before the patch test was applied. Eligible patients were aged 18 to 70, diagnosed with alopecia, deemed suitable for DPC therapy, and excluded if pregnant. Total RNA was extracted from unfractionated whole blood that had been collected in Tempus Blood RNA tubes. V and J are trimmed by 4 bases and 2 bases, and the gene matches miss 9 bases of the junction. Sequences SQVTM (CDR1) and ANQGSEA (CDR2) are obtained from the germline V gene. The CDR3 contains 15 residues, cysteine and phenylalanine counted. Here the CDR3 DNA is all that survives: 45 bases in frame from base 1.

Library construction relied on RACE. The reads were generated on a NextSeq 500. During library preparation, unique molecular identifiers were attached to individual cDNA molecules so that TCRs could be counted quantitatively and reproducibly. Each blood RNA sample was used to sequence both TCR alpha and TCR beta chains. The authors processed their data as follows. Samples had a median of 95,638 TCRs, with a range from 23,224 to 690,600. V, J and CDR3 annotation of the TCR reads was carried out using the Decombinator software suite. Every sample was subsampled to the same number of TCRs (28,000) for the PS versus PT1 abundance plots. TCRs were defined as expanded if absent before sensitization and observed at least eight times at the 2-week time point. TCRdb trimmed the raw reads at Q25, called clones with MiXCR and kept productive beta chains. Entries are consolidated by CDR3 protein sequence, retaining the most common genes and DNA. TCRdb's processing, not the authors' own work, is the source of the V and J calls. Recorded for this sample are around 300,000 distinct CDR3 sequences; approximately 5% of them occurred a single time. The ten largest clonotypes hold over 7% of the sample.

This receptor was taken from a woman aged 18-29 years with alopecia areata. Some clones in this sample may be carry-over from other donors' samples. The V gene is TRBV29-1 and the J gene is TRBJ2-7, with 9 middle bases fitting TRBD1. The sequencing here drew on whole blood, taken in connection with sensitization to the hapten diphenylcyclopropenone (DPC). The CDR3 has the sequence CSVAKTGGSPYEQYF. The sequence in DNA is TGCAGCGTTGCGAAGACAGGGGGATCGCCCTACGAGCAGTACTTC.